These 13 T cell receptor beta chains were sequenced from one sample in a study of T-cell memory formation after mild COVID-19. TCRdb reprocessed the 5' RACE reads with MiXCR, giving one entry per CDR3 protein. Seen here are about 340,000 distinct CDR3 sequences, about 16% observed once, and the top ten hold around 22%. Sequencing was carried out using PBMCs or a T cell subset sorted from them (not recorded which). The receptor source for this set is a young man who had mild COVID-19 (a few samples of this study predate the infection). Cell type and time point are not known.

This clonotype was counted at least ten times. The chain is built from TRBV5-5 and TRBJ2-1; TRBD2 agrees at 11 bases. The V and J ends lost 5 bases and 2 bases, in that order; junction bases with no gene match: 9. CDR3 size: 17 residues. The germline gives CDR1 SGHKS, CDR2 YYEKEE (reference sequence). CDR3 nucleotides: TGTGCCAGCAGTCCCCGCCTAGCGGGGGGCGCCTACAATGAGCAGTTCTTC. It is translated as CASSPRLAGGAYNEQFF.

This clonotype was seen only a few times. V usage is TRBV12-3 or TRBV12-4 and J usage is TRBJ1-5; 8 positions match TRBD1. J gave up 5 bases and V 5 bases, and 5 bases lay outside the gene matches. This CDR3 contains 14 residues. The DNA of the CDR3 is TGTGCCAGCAGTCCGGACAGGGTGGATCAGCCCCAGCATTTT. This sequence encodes CASSPDRVDQPQHF.

This sequence joins TRBV4-2 and TRBJ2-5; no clear D gene. The germline V gene has CDR1 LGHNA and CDR2 YNFKEQ. Deletions cut 0 bases from V and 3 bases from J, with 5 bases between. This CDR3 spans 13 amino acids. DNA of the CDR3: TGTGCCAGCAGCCAAGATACCGAAGAGACCCAGTACTTC. It translates to CASSQDTEETQYF.

This clonotype has only a few counts. The V call is TRBV24-1, the J call TRBJ1-5; the D is unclear. The V and J ends lost 8 bases and 5 bases respectively, with 15 bases between them. CDR3 length: 14 amino acids. From germline, CDR1 is KGHDR and CDR2 SFDVKD. The CDR3 loop is CATKILGRYQPQHF. The CDR3 DNA reads TGTGCCACCAAAATCCTTGGAAGGTATCAGCCCCAGCATTTT.

V is TRBV9 and J is TRBJ2-1; a possible D gene is TRBD1 (6 bases). Trimming took off 6 bases at V and 6 bases at J, with 22 bases between the two ends. Germline lookup yields CDR1 SGDLS and CDR2 YYNGEE. The CDR3 runs to 16 residues. The CDR3 nucleotides read TGTGCCAGCACCCTAACTGGGGGCGCATCGGGCAATGAGCAGTTCTTC. Translated, it gives CASTLTGGASGNEQFF.

There are many counts of this clonotype. The chain joins TRBV21-1 to TRBJ2-7; the table's D call of TRBD2 was not tested on the DNA. TRBV21-1 is reported as a pseudogene. The CDR3 length is 14 residues. The CDR3 loop reads CASSPPLIRYEQYV. In DNA form, the CDR3 reads TGTGCCAGCAGCCCTCCGCTGATCCGGTACGAGCAGTACGTC.

The rearrangement links TRBV10-3 to TRBJ2-2; the match to TRBD1 covers 12 bases. Trimming at V came to 4 bases and at J to 6 bases, leaving 9 bases not matched to a gene. The CDR3 is made up of 17 amino acids. In germline, CDR1 is ENHRY, CDR2 SYGVKD. CDR3 residues: CAISGFWDRGRSGELFF. CDR3 DNA: TGTGCCATCAGTGGGTTCTGGGACAGGGGGCGATCCGGGGAGCTGTTTTTT.

V gene TRBV10-3 combines with J gene TRBJ1-1, with TRBD1 as a possible D gene (5 bases). The CDR3 consists of 15 residues. V shed 5 bases and J shed 1 base, with 14 bases lying between them. CDR1 and CDR2 from the germline V gene are ENHRY and SYGVKD. The CDR3: CAISSRGTSNTEAFF. Written as DNA, the CDR3 is TGTGCCATCAGTTCTCGAGGGACCTCGAACACTGAAGCTTTCTTT.

This clonotype has just a few counts. This rearrangement joins TRBV5-1 to TRBJ2-3, with TRBD2 matching over 11 bases. V trimming: 3 bases; J trimming: 2 bases; junction bases outside the gene matches: 8. Germline CDR1 SGHRS, CDR2 YFSETQ. This CDR3 is 17 amino acids long. CDR3 coding DNA: TGCGCCAGCAGCTCCCCAACTAGCGGGGGCCCCACAGATACGCAGTATTTT. This encodes CASSSPTSGGPTDTQYF.

This clonotype was found a few times. This chain joins TRBV3-1 and TRBJ1-1; D gene unclear. The CDR3 totals 13 residues. The germline V and J ends were trimmed by 1 base and 5 bases, with 8 bases remaining between them. Germline V gives CDR1 LGHDT, CDR2 YNNKEL (reference sequence). This chain's CDR3 is CASSQGGWTEAFF. The DNA of the CDR3 is TGTGCCAGCAGCCAAGGCGGGTGGACTGAAGCTTTCTTT. The full variable domain, its missing parts supplied by reference TRBV3-1 and TRBJ1-1, is DTAVSQTPKYLVTQMGNDKSIKCEQNLGHDTMYWYKQDSKKFLKIMFSYNNKELIINETVPNRFSPKSPDKAHLNLHINSLELGDSAVYFCASSQGGWTEAFFGQGTRLTVV.

The chain links TRBV7-9 to TRBJ2-7; D ambiguous. The germline gives CDR1 SEHNR, CDR2 FQNEAQ (reference sequence). V gave up 4 bases and J gave up 2 bases, with 9 bases separating them. The CDR3 extends over 13 amino acids. This CDR3 is CASSSDRTYEQYV. In DNA, the CDR3 is TGTGCCAGCAGCTCGGACCGGACCTACGAGCAGTACGTC.

The chain carries TRBV27 and TRBJ2-1; possibly TRBD1 for D (6 bases). CDR3 length equals 15 residues. The germline V gene encodes CDR1 MNHEY and CDR2 SMNVEV (reference sequence). V was cut by 8 bases and J by 8 bases, with 22 bases left in between. CDR3 protein: CASALQGITRDEQFF. The CDR3 nucleotides read TGTGCCAGCGCACTGCAGGGGATAACTAGGGATGAGCAGTTCTTC.

This clonotype occurred a few times. This chain uses TRBV6-2 or TRBV6-3 with TRBJ2-7; no clear D. The CDR3 is made up of 12 amino acids. With 8 bases removed from V and 1 base from J, the gap between germline ends came to 9 bases. Looked up from germline, CDR1 is MNHEY and CDR2 is SVGEGT. The CDR3 DNA reads TGTGCCAGCGGGCAGGCTTCCTACGAGCAGTACTTC. Its translation: CASGQASYEQYF.